This entry concerns a single T cell receptor beta chain. Seattle enrolled patients during active infection and tracked them longitudinally. In the original analysis: Reference gene primer amplification in the assay estimated nucleated cell counts. The assay was immunoSEQ multiplex PCR, and TCRdb's table has in-frame clones only and misses some. V and J calls and clone size are given by that table; D and trimming were obtained from the DNA. The sample includes fewer than 300,000 clones, approximately 93% seen only once; the top ten take about 2.2%. The CDR3 length is 14 residues. The germline V gene has CDR1 MNHNS and CDR2 SASEGT. V lost 2 bases and J 1 base, leaving 6 bases between the germline ends. This record comes from a study of blood T cell repertoires in COVID-19. About the study: PBMCs, B-cell-depleted T cells, or T cells provided the cDNA or gDNA that made up the material.

This receptor was taken from a woman aged 30 to 39 with COVID-19, enrolled during active disease. The chain recombines TRBV6-1 with TRBJ1-5; D is unclear. Source material: peripheral blood. CDR3 bases: TGTGCCAGCAGTGAACGCAGGAGCAATCAGCCCCAGCATTTT. Translation gives CASSERRSNQPQHF.